Presented here are 9 T cell receptor beta chains from one specimen sequenced in a study of regulatory T cells in long-lasting Graves disease (dated by TCRdb to about 2021). The time point tag for this specimen amounts to: newly diagnosed GD, antithyroid drugs for less than 3 months. RNA was extracted from PBMCs in TRIzol for both TCR sequencing and RNA sequencing. Library method: multiplex PCR. Sequenced using an Illumina HiSeq 4000. CDR3 regions were amplified by Arm-PCR with iRepertoire HTBI primers to construct TCR beta libraries. TCRdb's own reprocessing of the public reads used fastp at Q25 and MiXCR and kept productive beta chains. Rows are combined by CDR3 protein, so each entry shows the most common genes and DNA. The sample table holds 300,000 to 450,000 distinct CDR3 sequences, of which 15% to 19% were seen once. Jointly, the top ten make up around a fifth of the sample. This specimen consisted of peripheral blood mononuclear cells (PBMCs), obtained at new diagnosis, from a patient treated with antithyroid drugs. The receptors were gathered from a female donor with Graves disease.

This clonotype appeared many times. V is TRBV7-9 and J is TRBJ1-1; TRBD1 is a possible D gene (6 bases). Germline loops: CDR1 SEHNR, CDR2 FQNEAQ (reference sequence). V was cut by 2 bases and J by 4 bases, with 17 bases left in between. This CDR3 has 16 residues. The CDR3 protein is CASSLNFGGAVTEAFF. CDR3 DNA: TGTGCCAGCAGCTTAAATTTCGGGGGGGCGGTCACTGAAGCTTTCTTT.

Many counts were recorded for this clonotype. V is TRBV5-1 and J is TRBJ2-5; D may be TRBD1 (7 bases). V was shortened by 4 bases and J by 3 bases, with 13 bases between the two germline ends. Germline values: CDR1 SGHRS, CDR2 YFSETQ. CDR3 length: 14 amino acids. CDR3 coding DNA: TGCGCCAGCAGCGGGGGGACAGCCAAAGAGACCCAGTACTTC. Amino acids: CASSGGTAKETQYF.

The sample holds many counts of this clonotype. This chain connects TRBV20-1 to TRBJ2-2, with 14 bases lining up with TRBD2. With 6 bases clipped from V and 5 bases from J, the junction kept 2 bases outside the gene matches. The CDR3 sequence is 14 residues long. Germline V gene lookup returns CDR1 DFQATT and CDR2 SNEGSKA (reference sequence). As DNA, the CDR3 is TGCAGTGCCCGGACTAGCGGGGGGACCGGGGAGCTGTTTTTT. It translates to CSARTSGGTGELFF.

Many counts were recorded for this clonotype. CDR3: CASSQLAGTYNEQFF. The DNA of the CDR3 is TGCGCCAGCAGCCAACTAGCGGGGACCTACAATGAGCAGTTCTTC. The chain couples TRBV5-1 to TRBJ2-1, with 10 bases that match TRBD2. The CDR3 consists of 15 residues. V lost 4 bases and J lost 2; bases outside the gene matches: 3. The germline V gene has CDR1 SGHRS and CDR2 YFSETQ.

This clonotype came up many times. The rearrangement joins TRBV2 to TRBJ2-5, with D possibly TRBD1 on 6 matching bases. Per germline, CDR1 SNHLY and CDR2 FYNNEI. V gave up 5 bases and J gave up 0 bases, with 19 bases separating them. This CDR3 is 17 amino acids long. The CDR3 nucleotides are TGTGCCAGCAGTTTACAGGGTGTGCAAATGAACCAAGAGACCCAGTACTTC. Translated, it gives CASSLQGVQMNQETQYF.

In this sample, this clonotype turned up many times. The rearrangement links TRBV5-1 to TRBJ2-5; D might be TRBD2 (6 bases). The CDR3 is 16 residues long. Germline V gene lookup returns CDR1 SGHRS and CDR2 YFSETQ. V was clipped by 3 bases and J by 2 bases, with 17 bases between them. CDR3 sequence reads: CASSWNSLAGQETQYF. In nucleotides, the CDR3 is TGCGCCAGCAGCTGGAACTCTCTGGCGGGGCAAGAGACCCAGTACTTC.

This clonotype was observed many times. The CDR3 loop reads CATSAPGSPGNTIYF. For the CDR3, the DNA is TGTGCCACCAGCGCCCCTGGGAGTCCTGGAAACACCATATATTTT. The chain couples TRBV15 to TRBJ1-3; D remains unclear. Germline loops: CDR1 LNHNV, CDR2 YYDKDF (reference sequence). The V end was cut by 5 bases, the J end by 2 bases, with 13 bases between. The CDR3 consists of 15 residues.

As for this clonotype: This is likely an artifact of a read error, given a far larger clone one base away. This sequence joins TRBV7-6 and TRBJ1-5; D is ambiguous. The CDR3 is 14 amino acids. The V gene lost 6 bases and the J gene lost 5 bases, with 14 bases spanning the gap. Germline lookup yields CDR1 SGHVS and CDR2 FNYEAQ. The DNA of the CDR3 is TGTGCCAGCAGGCGGGCCGGGCTGTATCAGCCCCAGCATTTT. Its translation: CASRRAGLYQPQHF.

The chain carries TRBV20-1 and TRBJ2-5; tentative D call: TRBD2 (5 bases). The germline V gene encodes CDR1 DFQATT and CDR2 SNEGSKA (reference sequence). Trimming took 8 bases from V and 7 from J, leaving 14 bases between them. The CDR3 totals 11 residues. CDR3 protein: CSSRLEGTQYF. The CDR3 DNA is TGCAGTTCACGATTAGAGGGGACCCAGTACTTC.